This TCR beta chain was profiled in a study of shared clonotypes between healthy human individuals. Germline loops: CDR1 MNHNS, CDR2 SASEGT. This CDR3 comprises 13 residues. Trimming at V came to 4 bases and at J to 5 bases, leaving 4 bases not matched to a gene. Researchers divided each subset's genomic DNA evenly across several immunoSEQ plates. Unsorted PBMC samples were amplified in replicate PCRs containing 250 to 350 ng DNA, about 30,000 T cell genomes. On ten immunoSEQ deep assay plates, unsorted PBMC DNA was sequenced. Profiled with immunoSEQ multiplex PCR; TCRdb holds only in-frame clones, not every one. The sample yields around 530,000 clones, around 81% seen once.

This chain uses TRBV6-1 with TRBJ2-5; 7 bases align to TRBD2. Sequenced sample: PBMCs. This receptor was obtained from a woman in her forties in good health. Some clones in this sample may be carry-over from other donors' samples. The CDR3 bases are TGTGCCAGCAGTGCGGGAGGAAGGGAGACCCAGTACTTC. Translating gives CASSAGGRETQYF.